A selection of T cell receptor beta chains follows, all from one sample in a study of T cells in Graves' hyperthyroidism and ophthalmopathy. TCRdb re-called the multiplex PCR reads through MiXCR, storing one row per CDR3 protein. The data contain approximately 300,000 distinct CDR3 sequences, over 15% of them singletons. The sequenced sample was blood. These receptors all come from a woman aged 55-75 years with Graves' ophthalmopathy. Each CDR3 is given with its conserved first and last residue. The D gene is left open where the match is weak. Only part of the rows carry a size: once, few, many, or a class if the clone is expanded.

J gene,V gene,clone size,D gene,CDR3 protein,CDR3 DNA
TRBJ1-3,TRBV3-1,.,.,CASSQRGGSGNTIYF,TGTGCCAGCAGCCAAAGGGGGGGGTCTGGAAACACCATATATTTT
TRBJ1-2,TRBV28,.,.,CASKWDAELPGYTF,TGTGCCAGCAAATGGGACGCGGAGCTCCCCGGCTACACCTTC
TRBJ1-1,TRBV4-1,.,.,CASSHPIRVGGTEAFF,TGCGCCAGCAGCCACCCTATCCGAGTGGGGGGGACTGAAGCTTTCTTT
TRBJ2-7,TRBV5-5,many,.,CASSFGDAYEQYF,TGTGCCAGCAGCTTCGGAGATGCCTACGAGCAGTACTTC
TRBJ1-3,TRBV7-9,.,.,CASTPVDSGNTIYF,TGTGCCAGCACCCCGGTGGACTCTGGAAACACCATATATTTT
TRBJ2-7,TRBV28,many,TRBD1,CASSFWDRTYEQYF,TGTGCCAGCAGTTTTTGGGACAGAACCTACGAGCAGTACTTC
TRBJ2-1,TRBV10-3,.,TRBD2,CAISGAPGGGNEQFF,TGTGCCATCAGTGGGGCCCCGGGAGGAGGCAATGAGCAGTTCTTC
TRBJ2-7,TRBV7-8,many,.,CASSLIRELSYEQYF,TGTGCCAGCAGCTTAATTAGGGAACTCTCCTACGAGCAGTACTTC
TRBJ2-5,TRBV2,many,TRBD2,CASSAFGLAGSETQYF,TGTGCCAGCAGCGCCTTTGGACTAGCGGGATCCGAGACCCAGTACTTC
TRBJ2-7,TRBV7-9,many,TRBD1,CASTQGAYEQYF,TGTGCCAGCACCCAGGGGGCCTACGAGCAGTACTTC
TRBJ2-2,TRBV12-5,few,.,CASASLTTGELFF,TGTGCTAGTGCGAGTCTAACCACCGGGGAGCTGTTTTTT
TRBJ1-2,TRBV19,few,TRBD1,CASNAGQGEVSYGYTF,TGTGCCAGTAACGCCGGACAGGGCGAAGTAAGCTATGGCTACACCTTC
TRBJ2-1,TRBV5-8,many,.,CASSFIGLARVDEQFF,TGTGCCAGCAGCTTTATTGGTCTAGCAAGGGTCGATGAGCAGTTCTTC
TRBJ2-5,TRBV4-1,.,.,CASSQEPPKGQETQYF,TGCGCCAGCAGCCAAGAACCTCCGAAGGGCCAAGAGACCCAGTACTTC
TRBJ2-1,TRBV20-1,many,.,CSARGPGQALNEQFF,TGCAGTGCTAGAGGCCCGGGGCAGGCCCTCAATGAGCAGTTCTTC
TRBJ1-5,TRBV12-3/TRBV12-4,many,.,CASRWTASQPQHF,TGTGCCAGCAGATGGACTGCTAGTCAGCCCCAGCATTTT
TRBJ1-4,TRBV28,few,.,CASSPNGGFDEKLFF,TGTGCCAGCAGCCCCAATGGGGGGTTCGATGAAAAACTGTTTTTT
TRBJ2-7,TRBV3-1,.,.,CASSQLRVAEQYF,TGTGCCAGCAGCCAACTGCGGGTAGCCGAGCAGTACTTC
TRBJ2-7,TRBV28,many,.,CATRTGSYEQYF,TGTGCCACCCGTACGGGTTCCTACGAGCAGTACTTC
TRBJ2-5,TRBV9,few,TRBD2,CASSVAASGRAEETQYF,TGTGCCAGCAGCGTAGCTGCTAGCGGGAGGGCCGAGGAGACCCAGTACTTC